This entry features one T cell receptor beta chain sequence. The source of the sample is a study of cytotoxic CD8 clonotypes in ibrutinib-treated CLL. Here immunoSEQ multiplex PCR was the method, and the copy in TCRdb shows in-frame clones only, minus some. The sample yields hundreds of thousands of clones, around 70% seen once. The specimen comprised PBMCs, sampled after 12 months of ibrutinib treatment. The receptor comes from a human donor with chronic lymphocytic leukemia.

CDR3 protein: CATSRATSGGSYEQYF. CDR3 nucleotide sequence: TGTGCCACCAGCAGAGCCACTAGCGGGGGCTCCTACGAGCAGTACTTC. The chain recombines TRBV15 with TRBJ2-7; 11 positions match TRBD2. V lost 1 base and J lost 0; bases outside the gene matches: 2. This CDR3 is 16 amino acids long. Germline V gene sequence: CDR1 LNHNV, CDR2 YYDKDF (reference sequence).